A selection of T cell receptor beta chains follows, all from one sample in a study of blood T cell repertoires in COVID-19. Clones were sequenced by immunoSEQ multiplex PCR, and TCRdb holds only the in-frame ones, with some missing. Among a few hundred thousand clones listed, nearly 90% were seen once. Sequenced sample: PBMCs or T cells enriched from blood (not recorded which). These receptors came from a woman aged 25 to 45 who had recovered from COVID-19. The CDR3 runs from the conserved cysteine through the conserved F or W. A D gene is named only where the DNA matches it firmly. Size is stated for part of the rows, as once, few or many counts, or as a class when the clone is expanded.

J	size	V	D	DNA	CDR3
TRBJ1-6	.	TRBV5-1	.	TGCGCCAGCAGCCCCGCCGACAGAGATTCACCCCTCCACTTT	CASSPADRDSPLHF
TRBJ1-2	once	TRBV29-1	.	TGCAGCGTGGTGGTAAACATCTATGGCTACACCTTC	CSVVVNIYGYTF
TRBJ2-3	.	TRBV7-3	TRBD1	TGTGCCAGCAGCCTCGGACAGGGCAGGAGCACAGATACGCAGTATTTT	CASSLGQGRSTDTQYF
TRBJ2-3	.	TRBV14	TRBD2	TGTGCCAGCAGCCCCGGGACTAGCGCAGATACGCAGTATTTT	CASSPGTSADTQYF
TRBJ2-6	.	TRBV5-1	.	TGCGCCAGCAGCTTGTTTTCTCAGTGGAGCTCTGGGGCCAACGTCCTGACTTTC	CASSLFSQWSSGANVLTF
TRBJ2-5	.	TRBV5-4	TRBD1	TGTGCCAGCAGCTTGGCCATAGGACAGGGGCGGGAGACCCAGTACTTC	CASSLAIGQGRETQYF
TRBJ2-7	.	TRBV5-1	.	TGCGCCAGCAGCCCAGACAGAACCTACGAGCAGTACTTC	CASSPDRTYEQYF
TRBJ2-5	.	TRBV9	TRBD1	TGTGCCAGCAGCGTAGGGGACAGCCTTACCGAGACCCAGTACTTC	CASSVGDSLTETQYF
TRBJ1-3	.	TRBV18	TRBD1	TGTGCCAGCTCACACTCCGGGGACAGGACCTCTGGAAACACCATATATTTT	CASSHSGDRTSGNTIYF
TRBJ1-6	.	TRBV30	.	TGTGCCTGGAGTGGGGCAGAAAACTCCTATAATTCACCCCTCCACTTT	CAWSGAENSYNSPLHF